The 32 T cell receptor beta chains given below trace back to one sample, sequenced in a study of blood T cell repertoires in COVID-19. Method: immunoSEQ multiplex PCR; TCRdb's copy keeps in-frame clones and lacks some. This table holds approximately 61,000 clones, roughly 80% found once. The sample was peripheral blood. The receptors were sampled from a man in his fifties with COVID-19, enrolled during active disease.

This sequence joins TRBV7-2 and TRBJ2-1, with D possibly TRBD1 on 5 matching bases. The CDR3 sequence is 12 residues long. The germline V gene encodes CDR1 SGHTA and CDR2 FQGNSA. V dropped 1 base and J dropped 9 bases, with 7 bases sitting between them. In DNA form, the CDR3 reads TGTGCCAGCAGCTTAGGGGGCGGTGAGCAGTTCTTC. The encoded protein is CASSLGGGEQFF.

The V and J genes are TRBV7-3 and TRBJ2-7; 8 bases are shared with TRBD1. Germline assignment: CDR1 SGHTA and CDR2 FQGTGA. This CDR3 contains 13 residues. The V gene end was trimmed by 2 bases and the J gene end by 7 bases; junction bases not matched to a gene: 4. CDR3 in amino acids: CASSLGQGGEQYF. The CDR3 nucleotides are TGTGCCAGCAGCTTAGGACAGGGTGGTGAGCAGTACTTC.

About this clone: Distinct nucleotide sequences in the sample also encode this CDR3. The gene calls are TRBV7-3 and TRBJ2-3, with no clear D. Per the germline V gene, CDR1 is SGHTA and CDR2 is FQGTGA. The length of the CDR3 is 13 residues. Trimming took 2 bases from V and 5 from J, leaving 8 bases between them. The CDR3 nucleotides read TGTGCCAGCAGCTTATCCTCGTTAGATACGCAGTATTTT. Residues: CASSLSSLDTQYF. The entire variable domain, with the rest obtained from reference TRBV7-3 and TRBJ2-3, is as follows: GAGVSQTPSNKVTEKGKYVELRCDPISGHTALYWYRQSLGQGPEFLIYFQGTGAADDSGLPNDRFFAVRPEGSVSTLKIQRTERGDSAVYLCASSLSSLDTQYFGPGTRLTVL.

The V and J genes are TRBV28 and TRBJ2-1; 9 bases line up with TRBD1. This CDR3 has 15 residues. The V and J ends lost 6 bases and 5 bases, in that order; junction bases with no gene match: 8. Germline values: CDR1 MDHEN, CDR2 SYDVKM. As DNA, the CDR3 is TGTGCCAGCAGCCCCGGACAGGGGATTAACAATGAGCAGTTCTTC. Its protein is CASSPGQGINNEQFF.

This clone was counted a few times. V gene TRBV6-4 combines with J gene TRBJ2-3, with 10 bases lining up with TRBD1. CDR1 is MRHNA, CDR2 SNTAGT, per germline. After removal of 2 bases from V and 1 base from J, the junction contained 6 bases not matched to a gene. The CDR3 totals 17 residues. This CDR3 reads CASSDVAGTGGTDTQYF. CDR3 sequence (DNA): TGTGCCAGCAGTGACGTCGCCGGGACAGGGGGCACAGATACGCAGTATTTT.

This clone was observed a single time. The chain is built from TRBV19 and TRBJ1-3; the match to TRBD1 covers 8 bases. Looked up from germline, CDR1 is LNHDA and CDR2 is SQIVND (reference sequence). The V gene end was trimmed by 6 bases and the J gene end by 3 bases; junction bases not matched to a gene: 7. The CDR3 sequence is 15 residues long. CDR3 protein: CASRAQGALGNTIYF. The DNA for the CDR3 is TGTGCCAGTAGGGCCCAGGGGGCGCTTGGAAACACCATATATTTT.

The chain links TRBV3-1 (or the pseudogene TRBV3-2) to TRBJ2-1, with 9 bases fitting TRBD2. The CDR3 sequence is 15 residues long. Germline V gene data show CDR1 as LGHDT and CDR2 as YNNKEL (reference sequence). V shed 5 bases, J shed 7 bases, and the junction held 9 bases outside the gene matches. CDR3 residues: CASSFVAGVSNEQFF. The CDR3 DNA reads as TGTGCCAGCAGCTTCGTAGCGGGAGTGAGTAATGAGCAGTTCTTC.

The gene calls are TRBV2 and TRBJ1-1, with D perhaps TRBD1 (5 bases). Looked up from germline, CDR1 is SNHLY and CDR2 is FYNNEI. CDR3 length: 14 amino acids. Deletions cut 4 bases from V and 0 bases from J, with 9 bases between. The CDR3 DNA reads as TGTGCCAGCAGTGCGACAGAATTGAACACTGAAGCTTTCTTT. This codes for CASSATELNTEAFF. Based on the CDR3 plus reference TRBV2 and TRBJ1-1, the full variable domain is EPEVTQTPSHQVTQMGQEVILRCVPISNHLYFYWYRQILGQKVEFLVSFYNNEISEKSEIFDDQFSVERPDGSNFTLKIRSTKLEDSAMYFCASSATELNTEAFFGQGTRLTVV.

This clone was recorded only once. This chain links TRBV10-2 with TRBJ2-2; the D gene is possibly TRBD1 (5 bases). The CDR3 is 14 residues long. Trimming shortened V by 4 bases and J by 4 bases, and 10 bases separated the two germline ends. Germline lookup yields CDR1 WSHSY and CDR2 SAAADI. The CDR3 DNA follows: TGCGCCAGCAGTGGTATAGGGGTCACCGGGGAGCTGTTTTTT. Its translation: CASSGIGVTGELFF.

The CDR3 is CASSAEGRGPRETQYF. For the CDR3, the DNA is TGTGCCAGCAGTGCTGAAGGGAGGGGTCCAAGAGAGACCCAGTACTTC. This chain uses TRBV2 with TRBJ2-5, with TRBD2 matching 7 bases. This CDR3 has 16 amino acids. V gave up 4 bases and J gave up 4 bases; unmatched junction bases: 12. Germline V CDR1 and CDR2: SNHLY, FYNNEI.

This chain joins TRBV12-3 or TRBV12-4 and TRBJ1-2; D is possibly TRBD1 (5 bases). Trimming pared 4 bases from V and 5 bases from J, leaving 8 bases between. The CDR3 totals 12 residues. The CDR3 region has the DNA TGTGCCAGCAGTTCGGACAAATATGGCTACACCTTC. Its translation: CASSSDKYGYTF.

The chain links TRBV2 to TRBJ2-3; the match to TRBD2 covers 10 bases. The CDR3 covers 15 residues. J gave up 4 bases and V 3 bases, and 4 bases lay outside the gene matches. Looked up from germline, CDR1 is SNHLY and CDR2 is FYNNEI. In DNA form, the CDR3 reads TGTGCCAGCAGTGAGATAGGACTAGCGGCAGATACGCAGTATTTT. Amino acids: CASSEIGLAADTQYF.

The rearrangement uses TRBV10-3 and TRBJ1-2; no clear D gene. V was cut by 8 bases and J by 4 bases, with 11 bases left in between. The length of the CDR3 is 12 residues. From germline, CDR1 is ENHRY and CDR2 SYGVKD. The CDR3 sequence is CAIGGSGYGYTF. Here the CDR3 DNA reads TGTGCCATCGGCGGGAGCGGCTATGGCTACACCTTC.

This chain joins TRBV27 and TRBJ2-2, with D maybe TRBD2 (6 bases). The CDR3 is made up of 18 amino acids. Germline loops: CDR1 MNHEY, CDR2 SMNVEV (reference sequence). V lost 5 bases and J 0 bases, leaving 19 bases between the germline ends. CDR3: CASSPRGGAAANTGELFF. The DNA for the CDR3 is TGTGCCAGCAGTCCCCGAGGAGGGGCCGCCGCGAACACCGGGGAGCTGTTTTTT.

The CDR3 loop reads CATSDRTRTGGFYNEQFF. DNA for the CDR3: TGTGCCACCAGTGATCGCACCCGGACAGGGGGCTTCTACAATGAGCAGTTCTTC. The V and J genes are TRBV24-1 and TRBJ2-1; 11 bases line up with TRBD1. The CDR3 has 18 amino acids. Per the germline V gene, CDR1 is KGHDR and CDR2 is SFDVKD. V gave up 3 bases and J gave up 3 bases; unmatched junction bases: 9.

The CDR3 coding sequence is TGTGCCAGCAGCACGGGACAGCCTCTCCAGCCCCAGCATTTT. Amino acids: CASSTGQPLQPQHF. This chain uses TRBV6-5 with TRBJ1-5, with TRBD1 matching 7 bases. The CDR3 is made up of 14 amino acids. Per the germline V gene, CDR1 is MNHEY and CDR2 is SVGAGI. After removal of 6 bases from V and 7 bases from J, the junction contained 9 bases not matched to a gene.

This clone was observed a single time. V usage is TRBV9 and J usage is TRBJ2-1; D gene uncertain. Germline V gene data show CDR1 as SGDLS and CDR2 as YYNGEE. V was cut by 0 bases and J by 0 bases, with 7 bases left in between. This CDR3 has 15 amino acids. As DNA, the CDR3 is TGTGCCAGCAGCGTAGCGGCGGTCTCCTACAATGAGCAGTTCTTC. This codes for CASSVAAVSYNEQFF.

V usage is TRBV27 and J usage is TRBJ2-7, with 12 nucleotides matching TRBD2. There are 16 residues in the CDR3. CDR1 is MNHEY and CDR2 is SMNVEV in the germline V gene (reference sequence). Losses at the gene ends were 11 bases for V and 3 bases for J; bases not matched to a gene: 14. In nucleotides, the CDR3 is TGTGCCGTCAGGGCAGCCGGGACTAGCGGGCGCTACGAGCAGTACTTC. Its protein is CAVRAAGTSGRYEQYF.

J is TRBJ2-7 and V is TRBV11-2; D is perhaps TRBD2 (5 bases). CDR3 length equals 13 residues. The germline CDR1 and CDR2 sequences are SGHAT and FQNNGV. V was clipped by 8 bases and J by 4 bases, with 15 bases between them. The CDR3 coding sequence is TGTGCCAGCGGCCGGGGAGCTGAGTACGAGCAGTACTTC. Amino acids: CASGRGAEYEQYF.

The V gene is TRBV6-2 or TRBV6-3, the J gene TRBJ1-5; TRBD1 matches at 8 bases. From germline, CDR1 is MNHEY and CDR2 SVGEGT. The CDR3 contains 15 residues. The junction had 3 bases not matched to a gene; V was cut back by 0 bases and J by 5 bases. The CDR3 DNA follows: TGTGCCAGCAGTTACTCGGCAGGGGGCCATCAGCCCCAGCATTTT. It is translated as CASSYSAGGHQPQHF.

V gene TRBV28 combines with J gene TRBJ1-4; D gene ambiguous. CDR3 length: 13 amino acids. Germline-derived CDR1 and CDR2 are MDHEN and SYDVKM. Between the trimmed V and J ends, which lost 9 bases and 4 bases, there was a span of 12 bases. CDR3 protein: CASVTGINEKLFF. CDR3 DNA sequence: TGTGCCAGTGTGACCGGGATTAATGAAAAACTGTTTTTT. Using reference TRBV28 and TRBJ1-4 for the parts outside the CDR3, the full variable domain is DVKVTQSSRYLVKRTGEKVFLECVQDMDHENMFWYRQDPGLGLRLIYFSYDVKMKEKGDIPEGYSVSREKKERFSLILESASTNQTSMYLCASVTGINEKLFFGSGTQLSVL.

V is TRBV7-6 and J is TRBJ2-5; tentative D call: TRBD1 (5 bases). V dropped 0 bases and J dropped 4 bases, with 12 bases sitting between them. Germline V CDR1 and CDR2: SGHVS, FNYEAQ. The CDR3 spans 15 residues. CDR3 region: CASSLALQGGETQYF. The CDR3 DNA sequence: TGTGCCAGCAGCTTAGCGCTCCAGGGCGGAGAGACCCAGTACTTC.

This chain joins TRBV25-1 and TRBJ2-7; D remains ambiguous. The CDR3 length is 14 residues. Germline V CDR1 and CDR2: MGHDK, SYGVNS. V lost 3 bases and J lost 3, with 12 bases in between. CDR3: CASSEVRLGYEQYF. In DNA form, the CDR3 reads TGTGCCAGCAGTGAGGTCAGGTTGGGCTACGAGCAGTACTTC.

The chain couples TRBV28 to TRBJ1-1, with TRBD1 matching over 8 bases. The CDR3 has 20 amino acids. Germline V gene sequence: CDR1 MDHEN, CDR2 SYDVKM. J was trimmed by 0 bases and V by 8 bases; bases with no gene match: 23. The CDR3 coding sequence is TGTGCCAGCCAGAAACAGGGGGGGTATTTCTCCCTCGGCTTGAACACTGAAGCTTTCTTT. Protein product: CASQKQGGYFSLGLNTEAFF.

The gene calls are TRBV25-1 and TRBJ1-4, with D hard to call. This CDR3 is 16 amino acids long. V lost 3 bases to trimming and J lost 0 bases, with 11 bases between them. Germline loops: CDR1 MGHDK, CDR2 SYGVNS. In DNA form, the CDR3 reads TGTGCCAGCAGTGATGAGCATCGCCCAACTAATGAAAAACTGTTTTTT. The encoded protein is CASSDEHRPTNEKLFF.

This rearrangement joins TRBV18 to TRBJ1-5, with D unresolved. The CDR3 covers 13 residues. V was cut by 8 bases and J by 0 bases, with 8 bases left in between. Germline V gene lookup returns CDR1 KGHSH and CDR2 LQKENI. The CDR3 DNA follows: TGTGCCAGCGCCCAGGATAGCAATCAGCCCCAGCATTTT. Translating gives CASAQDSNQPQHF. Variable domain in full (rest from reference TRBV18 and TRBJ1-5): NAGVMQNPRHLVRRRGQEARLRCSPMKGHSHVYWYRQLPEEGLKFMVYLQKENIIDESGMPKERFSAEFPKEGPSILRIQQVVRGDSAAYFCASAQDSNQPQHFGDGTRLSIL.

This clone was detected once. The chain has TRBV10-3 and TRBJ1-4, with 12 nucleotides matching TRBD1. The CDR3 covers 17 residues. In germline, CDR1 is ENHRY, CDR2 SYGVKD. After removal of 3 bases from V and 9 bases from J, the junction contained 11 bases not matched to a gene. CDR3 sequence: CAISDPFAGTGGKKLFF. CDR3 nucleotide sequence: TGTGCCATCAGTGACCCATTCGCCGGGACAGGGGGCAAAAAACTGTTTTTT.

This clone was picked up a small number of times. The chain links TRBV7-2 to TRBJ2-7; 11 positions match TRBD2. Germline CDR1 SGHTA, CDR2 FQGNSA. The CDR3 has 15 amino acids. V shed 5 bases and J 4 bases; nucleotides not matched to a gene: 7. CDR3 sequence: CASSLTSGIVYEQYF. The DNA for the CDR3 is TGTGCCAGCAGCCTGACTAGCGGGATTGTTTACGAGCAGTACTTC.

The genes are TRBV27 and TRBJ2-7; D perhaps matches TRBD2 (6 bases). The CDR3 has 15 residues. Trimming stripped 8 bases from V and 2 bases from J, with 19 bases between. Germline lookup yields CDR1 MNHEY and CDR2 SMNVEV (reference sequence). The CDR3 DNA is TGTGCCAGCGGGCGGGATACCAGAAGTCCCTACGAGCAGTACTTC. This sequence encodes CASGRDTRSPYEQYF.

This chain joins TRBV19 and TRBJ2-1, with 13 bases identical to TRBD2. The trim removed 5 bases at V and 7 bases at J, leaving 8 bases unmatched. The germline gives CDR1 LNHDA, CDR2 SQIVND (reference sequence). The length of the CDR3 is 16 residues. CDR3 sequence (DNA): TGTGCCAGTAGTTCTTCCGGGACTAGCGGGATTAATGAGCAGTTCTTC. Its protein is CASSSSGTSGINEQFF. Full variable domain (outside the CDR3, taken from reference TRBV19 and TRBJ2-1): DGGITQSPKYLFRKEGQNVTLSCEQNLNHDAMYWYRQDPGQGLRLIYYSQIVNDFQKGDIAEGYSVSREKKESFPLTVTSAQKNPTAFYLCASSSSGTSGINEQFFGPGTRLTVL.

The J gene is TRBJ2-3, the V gene TRBV7-6; TRBD1 agrees at 9 bases. The CDR3 spans 11 residues. V lost 8 bases to trimming and J lost 6 bases; unmatched junction nucleotides: 0. From germline, CDR1 is SGHVS and CDR2 FNYEAQ. CDR3 DNA sequence: TGTGCCAGCGGACAGGGGGATACGCAGTATTTT. This codes for CASGQGDTQYF.

The chain uses TRBV19 and TRBJ1-4; D not certain. There are 14 residues in the CDR3. V was pared by 6 bases and J by 5 bases, with 13 bases between. Germline loops: CDR1 LNHDA, CDR2 SQIVND (reference sequence). CDR3 loop: CASSNSRSNEKLFF. The CDR3 DNA reads as TGTGCCAGTAGCAACAGCAGATCAAATGAAAAACTGTTTTTT.